The present entry profiles one T cell receptor (beta chain) with its context. The data were produced by immunoSEQ multiplex PCR, yet TCRdb's version contains in-frame clones alone and is incomplete. The sample has approximately 34,000 clones, roughly nine tenths seen once; the top ten hold around 0.47%. This sample is part of a study of T cell changes during pregnancy in multiple sclerosis. CDR3 size: 15 residues. V dropped 3 bases and J dropped 4; count of bases not matched to a gene: 6. Germline assignment: CDR1 MGHRA and CDR2 YSYEKL. The sequence was obtained from a female donor with multiple sclerosis, enrolled in a pregnancy study. The chain is built from TRBV4-1 and TRBJ2-3, with 8 bases aligning to TRBD1. The input for sequencing was CD4+ T cells from peripheral blood mononuclear cells, taken after pregnancy. Here the CDR3 reads CASSHDRGIPDTQYF. The CDR3 coding sequence is TGCGCCAGCAGCCACGACAGGGGAATCCCAGATACGCAGTATTTT.